The following is a T cell receptor (beta chain) sequence with its context. The trim removed 9 bases at V and 1 base at J, leaving 14 bases unmatched. Germline CDR1 is WNHNN and CDR2 is SYGVQD (reference sequence). The CDR3 has 16 amino acids. These data belong to a study of blood T cell repertoires in COVID-19. Study information: The United States, Italy and Spain were the sources of the acute and convalescent COVID-19 samples.

Measured with immunoSEQ multiplex PCR; TCRdb has only the in-frame clones, and not every one. The repertoire holds around 130,000 clones, with roughly 88% as singletons. The sequencing input was peripheral blood. This TCR came from a man in his 70s with active COVID-19. V usage is TRBV10-1 and J usage is TRBJ1-1; TRBD1 matches 7 bases. CDR3 residues: CASRDRVKGKNTEAFF. CDR3 DNA: TGCGCCAGTAGAGACAGGGTAAAGGGGAAGAACACTGAAGCTTTCTTT.